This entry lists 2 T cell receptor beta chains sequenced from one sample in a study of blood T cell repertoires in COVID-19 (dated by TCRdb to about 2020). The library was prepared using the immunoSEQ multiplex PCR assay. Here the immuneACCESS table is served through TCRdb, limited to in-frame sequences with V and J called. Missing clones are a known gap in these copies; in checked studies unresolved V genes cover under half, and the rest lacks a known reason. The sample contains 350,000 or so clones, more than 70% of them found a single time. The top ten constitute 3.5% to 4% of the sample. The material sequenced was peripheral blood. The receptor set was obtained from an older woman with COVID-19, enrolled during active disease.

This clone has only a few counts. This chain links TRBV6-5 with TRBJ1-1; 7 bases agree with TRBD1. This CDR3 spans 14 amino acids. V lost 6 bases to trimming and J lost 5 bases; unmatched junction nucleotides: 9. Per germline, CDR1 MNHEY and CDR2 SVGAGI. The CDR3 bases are TGTGCCAGCAGGAACCAGGGGGGCAGTACTGAAGCTTTCTTT. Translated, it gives CASRNQGGSTEAFF.

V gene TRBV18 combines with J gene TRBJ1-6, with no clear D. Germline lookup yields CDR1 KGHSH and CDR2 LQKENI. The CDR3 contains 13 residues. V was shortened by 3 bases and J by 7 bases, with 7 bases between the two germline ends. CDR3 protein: CASSPMRNSPLHF. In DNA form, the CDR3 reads TGTGCCAGCTCACCCATGAGGAATTCACCCCTCCACTTT.